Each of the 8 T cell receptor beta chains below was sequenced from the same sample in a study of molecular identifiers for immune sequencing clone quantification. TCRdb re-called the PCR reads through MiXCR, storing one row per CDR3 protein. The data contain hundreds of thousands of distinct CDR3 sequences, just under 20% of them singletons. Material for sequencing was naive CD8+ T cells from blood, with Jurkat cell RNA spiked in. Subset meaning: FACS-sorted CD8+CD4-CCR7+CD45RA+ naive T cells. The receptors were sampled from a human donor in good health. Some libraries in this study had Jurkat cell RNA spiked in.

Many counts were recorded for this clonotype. Written as DNA, the CDR3 is TGCGCCAGCAGCCAAGATTGGTTGACTAGCGGGAGTACTGAGCAGTACTTC. Encoded protein: CASSQDWLTSGSTEQYF. V gene TRBV4-3 combines with J gene TRBJ2-7; 12 bases agree with TRBD2. This CDR3 contains 17 residues. Germline V gene sequence: CDR1 LGHNA, CDR2 YSLEER. The V gene end was trimmed by 0 bases and the J gene end by 7 bases; junction bases not matched to a gene: 10.

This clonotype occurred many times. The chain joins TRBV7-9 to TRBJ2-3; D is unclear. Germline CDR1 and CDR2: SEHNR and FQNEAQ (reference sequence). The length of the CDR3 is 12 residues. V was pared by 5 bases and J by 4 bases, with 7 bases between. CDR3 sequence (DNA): TGTGCCAGCAGCACACTCCCAGATACGCAGTATTTT. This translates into CASSTLPDTQYF.

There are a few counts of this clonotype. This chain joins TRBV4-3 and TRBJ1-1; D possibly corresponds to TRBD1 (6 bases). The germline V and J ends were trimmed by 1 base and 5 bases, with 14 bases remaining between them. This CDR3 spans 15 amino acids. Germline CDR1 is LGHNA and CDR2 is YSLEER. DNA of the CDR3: TGCGCCAGCAGCCAAGGGGCAGGGGCATTGACTGAAGCTTTCTTT. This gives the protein CASSQGAGALTEAFF.

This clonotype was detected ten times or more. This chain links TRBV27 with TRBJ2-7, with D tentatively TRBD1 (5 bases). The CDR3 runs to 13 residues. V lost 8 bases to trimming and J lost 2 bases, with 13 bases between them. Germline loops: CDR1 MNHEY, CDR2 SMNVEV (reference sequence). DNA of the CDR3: TGTGCCAGCTCACCGCAGGGCCCCTACGAGCAGTACTTC. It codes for CASSPQGPYEQYF.

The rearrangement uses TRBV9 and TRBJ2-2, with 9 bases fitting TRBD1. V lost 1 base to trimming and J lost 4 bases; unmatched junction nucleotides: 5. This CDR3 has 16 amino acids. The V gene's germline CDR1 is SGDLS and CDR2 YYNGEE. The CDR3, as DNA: TGTGCCAGCAGCGTAAACCGGGACAGGGTCACCGGGGAGCTGTTTTTT. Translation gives CASSVNRDRVTGELFF.

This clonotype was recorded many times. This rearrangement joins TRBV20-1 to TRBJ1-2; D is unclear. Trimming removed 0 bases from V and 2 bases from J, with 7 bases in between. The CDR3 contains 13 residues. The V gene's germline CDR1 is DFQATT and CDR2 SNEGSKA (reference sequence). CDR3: CSARDAGNYGYTF. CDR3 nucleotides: TGCAGTGCTAGAGATGCCGGGAACTATGGCTACACCTTC.

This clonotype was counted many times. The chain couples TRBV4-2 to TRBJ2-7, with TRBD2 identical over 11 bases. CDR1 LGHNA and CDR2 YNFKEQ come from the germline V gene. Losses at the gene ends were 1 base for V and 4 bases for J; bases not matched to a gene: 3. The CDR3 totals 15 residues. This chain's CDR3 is CASSQGLAGQYEQYF. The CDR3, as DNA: TGTGCCAGCAGCCAAGGACTAGCGGGACAATACGAGCAGTACTTC.

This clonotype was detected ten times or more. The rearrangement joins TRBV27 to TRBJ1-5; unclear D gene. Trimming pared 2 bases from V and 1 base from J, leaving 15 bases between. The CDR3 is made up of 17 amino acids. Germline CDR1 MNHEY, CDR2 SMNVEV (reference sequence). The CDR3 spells CASSLGPNDNSNQPQHF. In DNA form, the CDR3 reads TGTGCCAGCAGTTTAGGGCCAAATGACAACAGCAATCAGCCCCAGCATTTT.